This entry lists 5 T cell receptor beta chains sequenced from one sample in a study of shared T cell receptors in the human thymus. The data were produced by immunoSEQ multiplex PCR, yet TCRdb's version contains in-frame clones alone and is incomplete. In the table there are about 710,000 clones, around 87% of which are singletons. These data are also associated with another study on human thymus T cells.

The source material was thymocytes. The source is a boy younger than two with a congenital heart defect.

The chain carries TRBV5-1 and TRBJ2-7; 9 positions match TRBD1. The CDR3 has 14 amino acids. Unmatched junction bases numbered 6, after V lost 4 bases and J lost 4 bases. Germline V CDR1 and CDR2: SGHRS, YFSETQ. The DNA of the CDR3 is TGCGCCAGCAGCACCCGGACAGGGGAATACGAGCAGTACTTC. Translating gives CASSTRTGEYEQYF.

In this sample, this clone turned up once. V gene TRBV14 combines with J gene TRBJ2-1; 12 bases are a match to TRBD2. Germline CDR1 reads SGHDN; CDR2 reads FVKESK. The CDR3 spans 15 residues. V dropped 4 bases and J dropped 8; count of bases not matched to a gene: 6. The CDR3 bases are TGTGCCAGCAGCCGGGGACTAGCGGGCGACGATGAGCAGTTCTTC. Protein product: CASSRGLAGDDEQFF.

V is TRBV7-6 and J is TRBJ2-1; the match to TRBD2 covers 8 bases. J lost 10 bases, V lost 5 bases, and 7 bases had no gene match. The CDR3 is 13 residues long. Germline lookup yields CDR1 SGHVS and CDR2 FNYEAQ. The CDR3: CASSQTRGGEQFF. CDR3 coding DNA: TGTGCCAGCAGCCAGACCCGCGGGGGGGAGCAGTTCTTC.

The chain is built from TRBV7-4 and TRBJ1-3; tentative D call: TRBD1 (5 bases). CDR1 and CDR2 (germline): SGHVT, SQSDAQ. Trimming removed 0 bases from V and 4 bases from J, with 13 bases in between. The CDR3 loop spans 16 amino acids. In DNA form, the CDR3 reads TGTGCCAGCAGCTTAGCGCGGGGGGTGCCCGGAAACACCATATATTTT. Translated, it gives CASSLARGVPGNTIYF. Full variable domain (missing parts from reference TRBV7-4 and TRBJ1-3): GAGVSQSPRYKVAKRGRDVALRCDSISGHVTLYWYRQTLGQGSEVLTYSQSDAQRDKSGRPSGRFSAERPERSVSTLKIQRTEQGDSAVYLCASSLARGVPGNTIYFGEGSWLTVV.

The rearrangement joins TRBV6-5 to TRBJ2-7; perhaps TRBD2 as D (6 bases). The ends were cut back, 6 bases at V and 6 bases at J, with 18 bases in the middle. This CDR3 has 14 residues. Germline-derived CDR1 and CDR2 are MNHEY and SVGAGI. CDR3: CASSPEKDGGEQYF. The CDR3 DNA reads TGTGCCAGCAGCCCCGAGAAGGACGGGGGCGAGCAGTACTTC.